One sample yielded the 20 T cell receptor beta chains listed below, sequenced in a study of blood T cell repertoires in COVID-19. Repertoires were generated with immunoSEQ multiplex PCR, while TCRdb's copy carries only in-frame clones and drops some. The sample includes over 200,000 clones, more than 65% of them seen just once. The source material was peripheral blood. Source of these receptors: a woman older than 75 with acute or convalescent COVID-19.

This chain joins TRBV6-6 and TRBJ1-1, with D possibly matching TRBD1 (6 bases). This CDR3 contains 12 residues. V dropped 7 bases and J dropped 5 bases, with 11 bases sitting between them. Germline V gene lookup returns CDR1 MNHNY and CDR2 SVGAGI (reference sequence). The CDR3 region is CASTQGRTEAFF. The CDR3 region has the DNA TGTGCCAGCACCCAGGGGCGAACTGAAGCTTTCTTT.

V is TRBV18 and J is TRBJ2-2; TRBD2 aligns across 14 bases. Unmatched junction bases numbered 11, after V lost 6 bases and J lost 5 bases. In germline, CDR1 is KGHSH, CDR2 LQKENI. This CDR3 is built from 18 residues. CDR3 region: CASSPLGLAGVGTGELFF. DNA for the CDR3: TGTGCCAGCTCGCCCCTGGGACTAGCGGGAGTTGGAACCGGGGAGCTGTTTTTT.

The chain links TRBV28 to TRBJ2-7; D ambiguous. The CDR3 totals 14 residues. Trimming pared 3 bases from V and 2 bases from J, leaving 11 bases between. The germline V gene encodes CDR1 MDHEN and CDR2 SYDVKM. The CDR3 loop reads CASSFNMPPYEQYF. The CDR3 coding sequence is TGTGCCAGCAGTTTTAACATGCCACCCTACGAGCAGTACTTC.

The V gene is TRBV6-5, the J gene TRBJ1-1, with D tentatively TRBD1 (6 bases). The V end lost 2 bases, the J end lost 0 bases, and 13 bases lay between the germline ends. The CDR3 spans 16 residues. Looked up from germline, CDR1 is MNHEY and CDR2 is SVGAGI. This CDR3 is CASSYEGGFMNTEAFF. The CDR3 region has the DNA TGTGCCAGCAGTTACGAAGGGGGATTTATGAACACTGAAGCTTTCTTT.

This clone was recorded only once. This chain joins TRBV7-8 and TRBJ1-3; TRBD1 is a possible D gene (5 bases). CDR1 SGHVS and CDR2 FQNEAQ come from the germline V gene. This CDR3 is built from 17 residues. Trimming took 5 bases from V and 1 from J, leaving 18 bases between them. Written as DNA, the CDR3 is TGTGCCAGCAGCCTCACCTCAGGGTTAACTTCTGGAAACACCATATATTTT. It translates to CASSLTSGLTSGNTIYF.

The CDR3 spells CASSVSSDGSVSPLHF. The CDR3 DNA sequence: TGTGCCAGCAGCGTCTCTTCGGACGGGAGTGTATCACCCCTCCACTTT. The chain recombines TRBV9 with TRBJ1-6; D call uncertain. Germline V gives CDR1 SGDLS, CDR2 YYNGEE. Deletions cut 2 bases from V and 10 bases from J, with 19 bases between. The CDR3 contains 16 residues.

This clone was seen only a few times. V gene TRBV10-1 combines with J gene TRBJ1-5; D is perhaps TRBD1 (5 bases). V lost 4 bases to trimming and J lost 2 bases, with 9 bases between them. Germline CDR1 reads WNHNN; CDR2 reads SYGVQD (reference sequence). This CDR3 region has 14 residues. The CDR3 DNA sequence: TGCGCCAGCAGTGCTCAAGGGGGCAATCAGCCCCAGCATTTT. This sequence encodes CASSAQGGNQPQHF.

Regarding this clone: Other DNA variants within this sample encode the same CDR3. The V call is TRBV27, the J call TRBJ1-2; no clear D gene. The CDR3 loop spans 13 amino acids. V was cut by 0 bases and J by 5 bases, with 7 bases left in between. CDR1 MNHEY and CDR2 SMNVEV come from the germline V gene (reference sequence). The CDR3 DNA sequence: TGTGCCAGCAGTTTATCTGGAGGGTATGGCTACACCTTC. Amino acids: CASSLSGGYGYTF.

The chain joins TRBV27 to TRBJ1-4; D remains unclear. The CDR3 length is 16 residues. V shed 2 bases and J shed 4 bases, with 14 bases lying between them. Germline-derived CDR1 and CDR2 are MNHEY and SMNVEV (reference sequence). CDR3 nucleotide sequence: TGTGCCAGCAGTTTAATACAGCCAGGATATAATGAAAAACTGTTTTTT. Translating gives CASSLIQPGYNEKLFF.

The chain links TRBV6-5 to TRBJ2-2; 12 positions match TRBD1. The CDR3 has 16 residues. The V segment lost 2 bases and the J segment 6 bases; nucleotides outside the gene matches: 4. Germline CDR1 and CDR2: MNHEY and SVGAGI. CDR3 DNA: TGTGCCAGCAGTTACGGGGACAGGGGGCGAGCCGGGGAGCTGTTTTTT. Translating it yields CASSYGDRGRAGELFF.

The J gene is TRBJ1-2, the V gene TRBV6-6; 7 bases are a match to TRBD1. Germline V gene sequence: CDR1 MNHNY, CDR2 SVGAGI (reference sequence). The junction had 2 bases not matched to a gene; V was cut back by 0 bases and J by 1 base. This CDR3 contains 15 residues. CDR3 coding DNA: TGTGCCAGCAGTTACTCGGCAGGGGGTAACTATGGCTACACCTTC. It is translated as CASSYSAGGNYGYTF.

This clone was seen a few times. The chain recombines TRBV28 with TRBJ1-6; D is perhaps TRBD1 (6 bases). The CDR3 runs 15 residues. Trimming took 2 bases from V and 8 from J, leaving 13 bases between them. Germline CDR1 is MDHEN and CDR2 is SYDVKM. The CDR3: CASSLADSWDSPLHF. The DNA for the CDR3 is TGTGCCAGCAGTTTAGCGGACAGTTGGGATTCACCCCTCCACTTT.

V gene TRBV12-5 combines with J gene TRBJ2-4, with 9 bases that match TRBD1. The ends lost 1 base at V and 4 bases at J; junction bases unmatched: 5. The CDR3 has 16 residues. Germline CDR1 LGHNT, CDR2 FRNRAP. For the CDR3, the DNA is TGTGCTAGTGGTTTGGCTCCGGGACAGGGAAAAAACATTCAGTACTTC. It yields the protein CASGLAPGQGKNIQYF. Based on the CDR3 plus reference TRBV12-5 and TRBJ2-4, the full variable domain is DARVTQTPRHKVTEMGQEVTMRCQPILGHNTVFWYRQTMMQGLELLAYFRNRAPLDDSGMPKDRFSAEMPDATLATLKIQPSEPRDSAVYFCASGLAPGQGKNIQYFGAGTRLSVL.

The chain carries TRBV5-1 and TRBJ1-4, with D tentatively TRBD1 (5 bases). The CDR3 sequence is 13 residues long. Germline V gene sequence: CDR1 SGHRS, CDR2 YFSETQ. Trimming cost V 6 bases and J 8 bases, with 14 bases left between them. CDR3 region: CASTQGRGEKLFF. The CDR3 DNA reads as TGCGCCAGCACTCAAGGGAGGGGAGAAAAACTGTTTTTT.

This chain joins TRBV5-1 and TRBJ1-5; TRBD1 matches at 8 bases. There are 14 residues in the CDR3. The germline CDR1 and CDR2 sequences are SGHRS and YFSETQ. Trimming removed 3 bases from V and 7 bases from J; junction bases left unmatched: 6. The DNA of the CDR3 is TGCGCCAGCAGCTCCGGACAGGGTGTACAGCCCCAGCATTTT. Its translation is CASSSGQGVQPQHF. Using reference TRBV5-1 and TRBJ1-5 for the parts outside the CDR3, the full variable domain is KAGVTQTPRYLIKTRGQQVTLSCSPISGHRSVSWYQQTPGQGLQFLFEYFSETQRNKGNFPGRFSGRQFSNSRSEMNVSTLELGDSALYLCASSSGQGVQPQHFGDGTRLSIL.

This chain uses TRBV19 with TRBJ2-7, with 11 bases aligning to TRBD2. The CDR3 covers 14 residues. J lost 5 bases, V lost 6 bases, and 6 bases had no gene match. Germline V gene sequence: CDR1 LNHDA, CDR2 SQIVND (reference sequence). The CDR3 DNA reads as TGTGCCAGTAGCAATAGCGGGAGGGCCCACGAGCAGTACTTC. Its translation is CASSNSGRAHEQYF.

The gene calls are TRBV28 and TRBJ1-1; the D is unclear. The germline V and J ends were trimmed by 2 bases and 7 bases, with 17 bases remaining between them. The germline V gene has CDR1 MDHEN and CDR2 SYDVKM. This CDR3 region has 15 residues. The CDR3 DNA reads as TGTGCCAGCAGTTTACCTGGACGGGGTATAGGTGAAGCTTTCTTT. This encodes CASSLPGRGIGEAFF.

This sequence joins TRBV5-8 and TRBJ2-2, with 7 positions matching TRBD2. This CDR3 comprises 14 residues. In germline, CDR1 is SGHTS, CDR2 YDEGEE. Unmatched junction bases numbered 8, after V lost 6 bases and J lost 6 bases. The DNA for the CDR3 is TGTGCCAGCACTCGGGGGGACCATTCCGGGGAGCTGTTTTTT. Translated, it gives CASTRGDHSGELFF.

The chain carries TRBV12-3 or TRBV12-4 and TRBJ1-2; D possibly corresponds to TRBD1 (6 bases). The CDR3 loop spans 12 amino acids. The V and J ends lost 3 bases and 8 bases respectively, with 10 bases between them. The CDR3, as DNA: TGTGCCAGCAGTTTGGGGGCTCTCGGCTACACCTTC. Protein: CASSLGALGYTF.

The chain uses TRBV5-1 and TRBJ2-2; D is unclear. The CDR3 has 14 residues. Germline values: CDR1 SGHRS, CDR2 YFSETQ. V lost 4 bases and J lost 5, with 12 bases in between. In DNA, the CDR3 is TGCGCCAGCAGCGTGGCCCTAGTGACCGGGGAGCTGTTTTTT. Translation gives CASSVALVTGELFF.